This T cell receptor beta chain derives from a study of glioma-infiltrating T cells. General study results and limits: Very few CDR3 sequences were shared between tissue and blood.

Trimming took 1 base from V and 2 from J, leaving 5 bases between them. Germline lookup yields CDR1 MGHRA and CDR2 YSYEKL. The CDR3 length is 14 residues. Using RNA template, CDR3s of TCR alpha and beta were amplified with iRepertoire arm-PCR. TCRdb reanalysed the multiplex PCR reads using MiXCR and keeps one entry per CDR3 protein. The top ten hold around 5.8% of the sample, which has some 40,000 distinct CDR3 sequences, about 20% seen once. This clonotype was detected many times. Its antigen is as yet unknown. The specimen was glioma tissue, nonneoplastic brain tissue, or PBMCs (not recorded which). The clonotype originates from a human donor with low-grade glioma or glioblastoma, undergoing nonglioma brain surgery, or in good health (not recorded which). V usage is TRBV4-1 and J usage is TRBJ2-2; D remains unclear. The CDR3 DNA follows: TGCGCCAGCAGCCAAGGCCCCAACACCGGGGAGCTGTTTTTT. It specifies CASSQGPNTGELFF.